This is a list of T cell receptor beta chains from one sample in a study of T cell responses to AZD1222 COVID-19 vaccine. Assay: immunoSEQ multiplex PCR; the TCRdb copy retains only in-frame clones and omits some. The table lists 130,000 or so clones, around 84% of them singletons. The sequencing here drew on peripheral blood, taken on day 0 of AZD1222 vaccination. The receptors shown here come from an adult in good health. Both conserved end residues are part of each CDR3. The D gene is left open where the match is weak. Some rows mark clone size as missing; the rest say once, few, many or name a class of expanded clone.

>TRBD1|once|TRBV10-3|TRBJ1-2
CAISGRTGDGYTF
TGTGCCATCAGTGGCCGGACAGGGGATGGCTACACCTTC
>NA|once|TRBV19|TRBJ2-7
CASSHRGQGHYEQYF
TGTGCCAGTAGTCATCGTGGGCAGGGCCATTACGAGCAGTACTTC
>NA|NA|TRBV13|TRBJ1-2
CASSLVGPTDRYTF
TGTGCCAGCAGCTTAGTGGGGCCCACCGATCGCTACACCTTC
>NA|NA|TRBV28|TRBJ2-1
CASSSSGFSYNEQFF
TGTGCCAGCAGTTCGAGCGGGTTCTCCTACAATGAGCAGTTCTTC
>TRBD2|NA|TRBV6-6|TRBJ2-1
CASSYERGGLNEQFF
TGTGCCAGCAGTTACGAGCGGGGGGGCCTGAATGAGCAGTTCTTC
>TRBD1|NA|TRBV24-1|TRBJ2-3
CATKPGTGGMDTQYF
TGTGCCACCAAACCCGGGACAGGGGGCATGGATACGCAGTATTTT
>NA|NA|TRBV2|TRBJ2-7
CASSEDRDYEQYF
TGTGCCAGCAGTGAAGACAGGGACTACGAGCAGTACTTC
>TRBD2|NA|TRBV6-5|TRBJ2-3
CASSSSGYTDTQYF
TGTGCCAGCAGTTCTAGCGGTTACACAGATACGCAGTATTTT
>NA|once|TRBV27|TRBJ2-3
CASALGTRTDTQYF
TGTGCCAGCGCCCTGGGGACTCGCACAGATACGCAGTATTTT
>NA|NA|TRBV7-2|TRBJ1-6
CASSLVRQFGSPLHF
TGTGCCAGCAGCTTAGTTCGGCAGTTTGGTTCACCCCTCCACTTT
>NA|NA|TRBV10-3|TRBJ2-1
CAISESGSYNEQFF
TGTGCCATCAGTGAGTCAGGTTCCTACAATGAGCAGTTCTTC
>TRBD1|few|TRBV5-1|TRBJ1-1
CASSDRDRGLPEAFF
TGCGCCAGCAGCGATAGAGACAGGGGGCTGCCTGAAGCTTTCTTT
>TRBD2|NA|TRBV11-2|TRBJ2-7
CASSSPSGGPYEQYF
TGTGCCAGCAGTTCTCCTAGCGGGGGGCCCTACGAGCAGTACTTC
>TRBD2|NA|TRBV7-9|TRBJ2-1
CASSLVGTSGRYHNEQFF
TGTGCCAGCAGCTTAGTGGGGACTAGCGGGAGGTACCACAATGAGCAGTTCTTC
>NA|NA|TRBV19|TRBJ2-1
CASSRGENSPYNEQFF
TGTGCCAGTAGTAGGGGGGAGAATAGCCCCTACAATGAGCAGTTCTTC
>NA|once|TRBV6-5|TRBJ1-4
CASSRTVTNEKLFF
TGTGCCAGTTCGCGGACGGTAACTAATGAAAAACTGTTTTTT
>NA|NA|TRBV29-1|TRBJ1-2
CSVSRDAATNYGYTF
TGCAGCGTGAGCAGGGATGCCGCAACCAACTATGGCTACACCTTC
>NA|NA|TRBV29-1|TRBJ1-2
CSAVGGLKNYGYTF
TGCAGCGCGGTAGGGGGATTGAAAAACTATGGCTACACCTTC
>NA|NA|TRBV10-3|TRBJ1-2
CAISETGNYGYTF
TGTGCCATCAGTGAGACGGGTAACTATGGCTACACCTTC
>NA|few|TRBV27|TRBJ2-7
CASSLVVPPYEQYF
TGTGCCAGCAGTCTCGTCGTTCCTCCCTACGAGCAGTACTTC
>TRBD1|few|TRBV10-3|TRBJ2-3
CAIRKLPTGGADTQYF
TGTGCCATCAGAAAACTCCCAACAGGGGGCGCAGATACGCAGTATTTT
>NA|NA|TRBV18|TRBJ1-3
CASSPPDDRSSGNTIYF
TGTGCCAGCTCACCCCCTGATGACAGAAGCTCTGGAAACACCATATATTTT
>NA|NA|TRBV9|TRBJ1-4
CASSVGSGGLGNEKLFF
TGTGCCAGCAGCGTAGGGAGTGGGGGGCTGGGTAATGAAAAACTGTTTTTT
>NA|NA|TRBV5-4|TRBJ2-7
CASSPVFSSYEQYF
TGTGCCAGCAGCCCCGTATTTAGCTCCTACGAGCAGTACTTC
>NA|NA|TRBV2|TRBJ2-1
CASSVQRYNEQFF
TGTGCCAGCAGTGTTCAGCGATACAATGAGCAGTTCTTC
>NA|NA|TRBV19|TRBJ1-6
CASQKTGGSPLHF
TGTGCCAGCCAAAAAACGGGCGGTTCACCCCTCCACTTT
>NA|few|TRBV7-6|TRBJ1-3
CASSPGGAFGNTIYF
TGTGCCAGCAGCCCGGGGGGGGCATTTGGAAACACCATATATTTT
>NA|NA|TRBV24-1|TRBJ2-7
CATKSDREDEQYF
TGTGCCACCAAAAGCGACAGGGAGGATGAGCAGTACTTC
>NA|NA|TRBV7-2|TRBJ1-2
CASSLALGNGYTF
TGTGCCAGCAGCTTAGCTTTGGGGAATGGCTACACCTTC
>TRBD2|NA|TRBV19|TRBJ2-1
CASSISGGSYNEQFF
TGTGCCAGTAGTATATCTGGCGGGAGCTACAATGAGCAGTTCTTC
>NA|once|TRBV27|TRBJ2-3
CASKGGMLTDTQYF
TGTGCCAGCAAAGGGGGAATGCTAACAGATACGCAGTATTTT
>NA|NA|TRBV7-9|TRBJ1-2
CASSFVRNGYTF
TGTGCCAGCAGCTTCGTTCGAAATGGCTACACCTTC
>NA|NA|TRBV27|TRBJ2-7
CASSPGRGTLWSEQYF
TGTGCCAGCAGTCCCGGGAGAGGGACATTATGGTCCGAGCAGTACTTC
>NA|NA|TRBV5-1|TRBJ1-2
CASSFDGGYTF
TGCGCCAGCAGCTTTGATGGTGGCTACACCTTC